This T cell receptor (beta chain) was recorded in a study of T cells in localized non-small cell lung cancer. General study points: Paired adjacent lung recovered a median about 60 of the top 100 tumor clones. Uninvolved adjacent lung showed the highest T cell clonality, exceeding tumor. Sequencing covered just one tumor region, so heterogeneity cannot be ruled out.

Remarks on this clone: As yet, its antigen is unknown.

V was trimmed by 5 bases and J by 4 bases, leaving 11 bases between them. Per germline, CDR1 MNHEY and CDR2 SVGAGI. The CDR3 totals 13 residues. Sequencing was performed with immunoSEQ multiplex PCR; in TCRdb, only in-frame clones are kept and a portion is missing. The table shows just over 70,000 clones, with about nine tenths occurring only once. Source: peripheral blood, taken before any cancer treatment. The genes are TRBV6-5 and TRBJ1-2, with D perhaps TRBD1 (6 bases). This TCR derives from a male donor older than 55 with stage III squamous cell lung carcinoma. CDR3 amino acids: CASSTIRGYGYTF. In DNA form, the CDR3 reads TGTGCCAGCAGTACCATCAGGGGCTATGGCTACACCTTC.